A single TCR beta chain is shown here with its context. The antigen is undetermined. This record comes from a study of cytomegalovirus exposure and HLA in healthy donors. The germline V and J ends were trimmed by 3 bases and 3 bases, with 8 bases remaining between them. Per germline, CDR1 SGHNT and CDR2 YYREEE (reference sequence). This CDR3 spans 13 amino acids. This PCR relied on a set of 60 Vbeta primers and 13 Jbeta primers. Sequencing was performed with immunoSEQ multiplex PCR; in TCRdb, only in-frame clones are kept and a portion is missing. The sample has 150,000 to 200,000 clones; about four fifths are singletons. Whole-study results and caveats: Upon later analysis, HLA-associated TCR beta chains proved more clonally expanded than other, equally common chains. Most of the TCR beta V segments (in an earlier analysis) were productive either about 87% or about 30% of the time. TCR beta chain V- and J-gene trimming was linked, in a later analysis, to a missense variant in DCLRE1C.

This chain connects TRBV5-4 to TRBJ2-3; possible D gene TRBD2, 5 bases. The source of this sequence is a man aged 35 to 55 in good health and CMV-seropositive. Sequencing was done on a sample of PBMCs. The CDR3 protein is CASSWGATDTQYF. As DNA, the CDR3 is TGTGCCAGCAGCTGGGGAGCAACAGATACGCAGTATTTT.